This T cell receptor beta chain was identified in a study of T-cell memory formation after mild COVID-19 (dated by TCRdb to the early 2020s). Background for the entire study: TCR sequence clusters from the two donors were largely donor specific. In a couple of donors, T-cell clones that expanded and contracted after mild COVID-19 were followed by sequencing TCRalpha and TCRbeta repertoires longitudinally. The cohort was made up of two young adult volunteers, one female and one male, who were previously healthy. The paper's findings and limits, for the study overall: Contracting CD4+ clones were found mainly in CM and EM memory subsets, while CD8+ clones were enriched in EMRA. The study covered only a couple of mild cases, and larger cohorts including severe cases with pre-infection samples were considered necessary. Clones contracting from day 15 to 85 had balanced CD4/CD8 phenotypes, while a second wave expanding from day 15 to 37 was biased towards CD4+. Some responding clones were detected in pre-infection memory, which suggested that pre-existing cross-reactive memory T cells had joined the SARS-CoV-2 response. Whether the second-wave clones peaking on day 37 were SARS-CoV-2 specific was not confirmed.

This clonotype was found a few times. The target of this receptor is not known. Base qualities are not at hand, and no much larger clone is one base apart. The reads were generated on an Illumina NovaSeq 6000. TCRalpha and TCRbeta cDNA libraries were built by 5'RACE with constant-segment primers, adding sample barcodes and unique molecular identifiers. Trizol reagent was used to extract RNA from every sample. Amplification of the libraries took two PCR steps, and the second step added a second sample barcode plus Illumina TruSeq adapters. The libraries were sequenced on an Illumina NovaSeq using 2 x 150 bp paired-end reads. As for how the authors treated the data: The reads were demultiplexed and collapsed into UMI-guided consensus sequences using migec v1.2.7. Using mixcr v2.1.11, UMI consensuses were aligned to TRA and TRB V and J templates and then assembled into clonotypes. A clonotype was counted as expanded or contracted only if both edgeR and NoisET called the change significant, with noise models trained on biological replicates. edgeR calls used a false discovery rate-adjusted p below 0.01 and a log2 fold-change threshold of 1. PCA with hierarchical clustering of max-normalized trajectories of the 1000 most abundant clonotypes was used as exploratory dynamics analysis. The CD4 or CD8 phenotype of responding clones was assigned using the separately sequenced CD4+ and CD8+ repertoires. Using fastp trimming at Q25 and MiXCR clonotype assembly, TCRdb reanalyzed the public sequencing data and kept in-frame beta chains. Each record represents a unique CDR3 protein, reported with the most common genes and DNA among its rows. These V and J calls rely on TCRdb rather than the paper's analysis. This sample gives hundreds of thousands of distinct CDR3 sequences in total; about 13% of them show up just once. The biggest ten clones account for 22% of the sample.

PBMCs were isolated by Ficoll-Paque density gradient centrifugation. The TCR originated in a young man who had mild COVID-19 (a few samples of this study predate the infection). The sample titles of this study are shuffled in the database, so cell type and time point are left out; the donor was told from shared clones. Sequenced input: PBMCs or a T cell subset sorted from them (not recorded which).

This receptor has the CDR3 CASSLALRGGTGELFF. The sequence in DNA is TGTGCCAGCAGCTTGGCCCTCAGGGGAGGCACCGGGGAGCTGTTTTTT. The V gene is TRBV5-4 and the J gene is TRBJ2-2, with the D assignment possibly TRBD1 or TRBD2, given 6 matching bases for each. V loses 0 bases, J loses 4 bases, and the germline ends lie 13 bases apart. Including cysteine and phenylalanine, the CDR3 has 16 amino acids. Only CDR3 DNA remains: 48 bases, in frame from the first base. CDR1 SGHNT and CDR2 YYREEE were looked up in the germline V gene (reference sequence).